The 32 T cell receptor beta chains reported below all come from one sample, sequenced in a study of T cell responses to AZD1222 COVID-19 vaccine. Sequenced by immunoSEQ multiplex PCR; TCRdb stores in-frame clones only, minus some. The sample has some 150,000 clones, approximately 90% seen once. The input for sequencing was peripheral blood, taken on day 0 of AZD1222 vaccination. Receptors originate from an adult in good health.

V is TRBV7-5 and J is TRBJ2-3; the tabulated D call, TRBD2, remains unverified against the DNA. TRBV7-5 is shown as a pseudogene. The CDR3 contains 19 residues. The CDR3 is CVRSLQRGRPAFSTDTQYF. DNA of the CDR3: TGTGTCAGAAGCTTACAGCGGGGACGCCCCGCATTCAGCACAGATACGCAGTATTTT.

The chain combines TRBV7-2 with TRBJ2-3; 7 bases align to TRBD2. Trimming cost V 1 base and J 0 bases; bases outside gene matches: 7. Germline CDR1 is SGHTA and CDR2 is FQGNSA. The CDR3 consists of 17 residues. In nucleotides, the CDR3 is TGTGCCAGCAGCTTAGGTAGCGGGTGGGCTAGCACAGATACGCAGTATTTT. The encoded protein is CASSLGSGWASTDTQYF.

The chain couples TRBV6-5 to TRBJ1-1, with D unresolved. CDR3 length: 14 residues. Germline V CDR1 and CDR2: MNHEY, SVGAGI. V lost 5 bases and J 7 bases, leaving 17 bases between the germline ends. The CDR3 protein is CASSPLGSSVEAFF. CDR3 nucleotides: TGTGCCAGCAGTCCTTTGGGCAGCTCAGTTGAAGCTTTCTTT.

The J gene is TRBJ1-5, the V gene TRBV21-1. TRBV21-1 is shown as a pseudogene. The CDR3 totals 14 residues. The CDR3 protein is CASSNLVGHHPQHF. The CDR3 nucleotides are TGTGCCAGCAGCAATTTGGTCGGGCACCATCCCCAGCATTTT.

This chain links TRBV5-6 with TRBJ2-1; D is possibly TRBD1 (8 bases). Germline lookup yields CDR1 SGHDT and CDR2 YYEEEE. The CDR3 extends over 14 amino acids. V lost 4 bases and J 9 bases, leaving 17 bases between the germline ends. The CDR3 sequence is CASSGRAGGGEQFF. The CDR3 region has the DNA TGTGCCAGCAGCGGGAGGGCAGGGGGCGGTGAGCAGTTCTTC.

This chain joins TRBV27 and TRBJ2-7; D not certain. CDR1 is MNHEY, CDR2 SMNVEV, per germline (reference sequence). The CDR3 runs to 16 residues. Deletions cut 2 bases from V and 0 bases from J, with 14 bases between. The CDR3 region has the DNA TGTGCCAGCAGTTTAGTAGCAGTCCCAAGCTCCTACGAGCAGTACTTC. This gives the protein CASSLVAVPSSYEQYF.

The V gene is TRBV7-6, the J gene TRBJ1-1; the match to TRBD1 covers 7 bases. J lost 0 bases, V lost 4 bases, and 2 bases had no gene match. CDR1 and CDR2 (germline): SGHVS, FNYEAQ. The CDR3 sequence is 14 residues long. CDR3 residues: CASSSGTVNTEAFF. For the CDR3, the DNA is TGTGCCAGCAGCTCCGGGACAGTGAACACTGAAGCTTTCTTT. Based on the CDR3 plus reference TRBV7-6 and TRBJ1-1, the full variable domain is GAGVSQSPRYKVTKRGQDVALRCDPISGHVSLYWYRQALGQGPEFLTYFNYEAQQDKSGLPNDRFSAERPEGSISTLTIQRTEQRDSAMYRCASSSGTVNTEAFFGQGTRLTVV.

V and J are TRBV12-3 or TRBV12-4 and TRBJ2-1; no definite D call. This CDR3 has 13 residues. Trimming cost V 1 base and J 3 bases, with 4 bases left between them. The CDR3 coding sequence is TGTGCCAGCAGTTTAGTCCGCTACAATGAGCAGTTCTTC. It yields the protein CASSLVRYNEQFF.

This chain joins TRBV7-2 and TRBJ2-2, with TRBD1 matching 12 bases. CDR3 length: 18 amino acids. The ends lost 3 bases at V and 6 bases at J; junction bases unmatched: 11. The germline gives CDR1 SGHTA, CDR2 FQGNSA. CDR3 sequence: CASSFLGGTGGLAGELFF. DNA for the CDR3: TGTGCCAGCAGCTTCCTTGGGGGGACAGGGGGCTTAGCCGGGGAGCTGTTTTTT.

The CDR3 DNA reads as TGTGCCAGCAGCTTACTGTTATACTCTGGGGCCAACGTCCTGACTTTC. Protein product: CASSLLLYSGANVLTF. V and J are TRBV11-1 and TRBJ2-6; D is ambiguous. Looked up from germline, CDR1 is SGHAT and CDR2 is FQDESV (reference sequence). This CDR3 comprises 16 residues. The germline V and J ends were trimmed by 2 bases and 0 bases, with 8 bases remaining between them. Full variable domain (missing parts from reference TRBV11-1 and TRBJ2-6): EAEVAQSPRYKITEKSQAVAFWCDPISGHATLYWYRQILGQGPELLVQFQDESVVDDSQLPKDRFSAERLKGVDSTLKIQPAELGDSAMYLCASSLLLYSGANVLTFGAGSRLTVL.

The CDR3 DNA follows: TGCGCCAGCAGAACACAGGGGCCGGCCTACGAGCAGTACTTC. The encoded protein is CASRTQGPAYEQYF. The chain carries TRBV5-1 and TRBJ2-7, with 7 positions matching TRBD1. The length of the CDR3 is 14 residues. Germline loops: CDR1 SGHRS, CDR2 YFSETQ. The V gene end was trimmed by 5 bases and the J gene end by 2 bases; junction bases not matched to a gene: 7.

V and J are TRBV18 and TRBJ1-5; 9 bases match TRBD1. The CDR3 spans 15 residues. Trimming removed 2 bases from V and 7 bases from J; junction bases left unmatched: 6. Germline V CDR1 and CDR2: KGHSH, LQKENI. The CDR3 coding sequence is TGTGCCAGCTCACCAACCGGGACAGGGAACCAGCCCCAGCATTTT. This gives the protein CASSPTGTGNQPQHF.

The chain employs TRBV5-1 and TRBJ1-5; tentatively, D is TRBD1 (5 bases). The CDR3 length is 15 residues. Germline loops: CDR1 SGHRS, CDR2 YFSETQ. Trimming took 7 bases from V and 3 from J, leaving 17 bases between them. CDR3 coding DNA: TGCGCCAGCCGCCGGGACGCTAGTACCAATCAGCCCCAGCATTTT. This sequence encodes CASRRDASTNQPQHF.

The genes are TRBV11-2 and TRBJ1-5, with a possible D match to TRBD1 (6 bases). Trimming took off 4 bases at V and 0 bases at J, with 13 bases between the two ends. Looked up from germline, CDR1 is SGHAT and CDR2 is FQNNGV. This CDR3 has 16 residues. The CDR3 coding sequence is TGTGCCAGCAGCTGGGGGGGGCAGTTTAGCAATCAGCCCCAGCATTTT. This codes for CASSWGGQFSNQPQHF. Full variable domain (outside the CDR3, taken from reference TRBV11-2 and TRBJ1-5): EAGVAQSPRYKIIEKRQSVAFWCNPISGHATLYWYQQILGQGPKLLIQFQNNGVVDDSQLPKDRFSAERLKGVDSTLKIQPAKLEDSAVYLCASSWGGQFSNQPQHFGDGTRLSIL.

The rearrangement links TRBV9 to TRBJ1-4; 7 positions agree with TRBD1. The CDR3 runs to 14 residues. The ends lost 4 bases at V and 4 bases at J; junction bases unmatched: 4. Germline CDR1 reads SGDLS; CDR2 reads YYNGEE. The CDR3 region is CASSPGQLNEKLFF. The CDR3 DNA sequence: TGTGCCAGCAGCCCGGGACAGCTTAATGAAAAACTGTTTTTT.

The genes are TRBV28 and TRBJ1-1; D is ambiguous. Germline loops: CDR1 MDHEN, CDR2 SYDVKM. This CDR3 is 14 amino acids long. V dropped 3 bases and J dropped 5 bases, with 13 bases sitting between them. The CDR3 loop is CASSLGAPGTEAFF. DNA for the CDR3: TGTGCCAGCAGTTTGGGTGCGCCGGGGACTGAAGCTTTCTTT.

The chain links TRBV19 to TRBJ2-7; TRBD1 matches at 7 bases. CDR1 is LNHDA and CDR2 is SQIVND in the germline V gene (reference sequence). Trimming took 9 bases from V and 2 from J; bases not matched to a gene: 7. This CDR3 contains 13 residues. CDR3: CASRQGPTYEQYF. CDR3 nucleotides: TGTGCCAGCCGACAGGGCCCGACCTACGAGCAGTACTTC.

The rearrangement links TRBV3-1 (or the pseudogene TRBV3-2) to TRBJ1-5; 7 positions agree with TRBD1. This CDR3 has 19 residues. From germline, CDR1 is LGHDT and CDR2 YNNKEL (reference sequence). The V and J ends lost 4 bases and 3 bases, in that order; junction bases with no gene match: 18. The CDR3 sequence is CASSPATGFLWSNNQPQHF. CDR3 bases: TGTGCCAGCAGCCCGGCGACAGGGTTTTTGTGGTCTAACAATCAGCCCCAGCATTTT.

This rearrangement joins TRBV7-2 to TRBJ2-3, with unresolved D. The length of the CDR3 is 16 residues. V was trimmed by 4 bases and J by 2 bases, leaving 16 bases between them. CDR1 SGHTA and CDR2 FQGNSA come from the germline V gene. The CDR3 nucleotides read TGTGCCAGCAGCTATCGACCCCCCGGCACCACAGATACGCAGTATTTT. Translation: CASSYRPPGTTDTQYF. The entire variable domain, with the rest obtained from reference TRBV7-2 and TRBJ2-3, is as follows: GAGVSQSPSNKVTEKGKDVELRCDPISGHTALYWYRQSLGQGLEFLIYFQGNSAPDKSGLPSDRFSAERTGGSVSTLTIQRTQQEDSAVYLCASSYRPPGTTDTQYFGPGTRLTVL.

The CDR3 loop reads CASSGLAGGRRYEQYF. CDR3 nucleotide sequence: TGTGCCAGCAGCGGACTAGCGGGAGGGCGGCGCTACGAGCAGTACTTC. The V call is TRBV14, the J call TRBJ2-7; 15 bases match TRBD2. V trimming: 5 bases; J trimming: 3 bases; junction bases outside the gene matches: 5. This CDR3 region has 16 residues. Per the germline V gene, CDR1 is SGHDN and CDR2 is FVKESK.

In DNA, the CDR3 is TGTGCCAGCAGTCCGACAGAGACCCTAGGCGTTGGCGAGCAGTACTTC. Amino acid sequence: CASSPTETLGVGEQYF. The V call is TRBV3-1 (or the pseudogene TRBV3-2), the J call TRBJ2-7, with D possibly being TRBD1 (5 bases). The CDR3 spans 16 residues. V was shortened by 6 bases and J by 6 bases, with 24 bases between the two germline ends. Germline V lookup: CDR1 LGHDT, CDR2 YNNKEL (reference sequence).

V gene TRBV5-1 combines with J gene TRBJ2-2; D is unresolved. The CDR3 extends over 13 amino acids. Per germline, CDR1 SGHRS and CDR2 YFSETQ. The germline V and J ends were trimmed by 0 bases and 6 bases, with 6 bases remaining between them. Here the CDR3 DNA reads TGCGCCAGCAGCTTGGGAGGATCCGGGGAGCTGTTTTTT. This gives the protein CASSLGGSGELFF.

The chain couples TRBV27 to TRBJ2-7; perhaps TRBD1 as D (6 bases). The CDR3 covers 15 residues. V lost 6 bases and J lost 1, with 16 bases in between. Germline CDR1 and CDR2: MNHEY and SMNVEV (reference sequence). The CDR3 sequence is CASRPSGQRSYEQYF. The CDR3 DNA reads as TGTGCCAGCAGGCCCTCCGGACAGAGATCCTACGAGCAGTACTTC.

The rearrangement links TRBV29-1 to TRBJ2-2; D possibly corresponds to TRBD1 (6 bases). Germline V gives CDR1 SQVTM, CDR2 ANQGSEA. The CDR3 is 14 residues long. V lost 4 bases, J lost 3 bases, and 12 bases lay in between. DNA for the CDR3: TGCAGCGTTGCCCAGGGGCCCTACACCGGGGAGCTGTTTTTT. Translation: CSVAQGPYTGELFF.

This clone occurred once. The V call is TRBV30, the J call TRBJ1-2; no clear D. In germline, CDR1 is GTSNPN, CDR2 SVGIG (reference sequence). The V end lost 2 bases, the J end lost 4 bases, and 17 bases lay between the germline ends. The CDR3 runs to 15 residues. CDR3 nucleotide sequence: TGTGCCTGGAGTCCCCGGACGGCTCTTAGCTATGGCTACACCTTC. Residues: CAWSPRTALSYGYTF. Filled out from reference TRBV30 and TRBJ1-2, the complete variable domain reads SQTIHQWPATLVQPVGSPLSLECTVEGTSNPNLYWYRQAAGRGLQLLFYSVGIGQISSEVPQNLSASRPQDRQFILSSKKLLLSDSGFYLCAWSPRTALSYGYTFGSGTRLTVV.

Written as DNA, the CDR3 is TGTGCCAGCAGTGGGAAGGGCTGGGGAGGAAACACCATATATTTT. This sequence encodes CASSGKGWGGNTIYF. The chain combines TRBV25-1 with TRBJ1-3; unclear D gene. This CDR3 is built from 15 residues. Trimming took off 4 bases at V and 4 bases at J, with 14 bases between the two ends. The V gene's germline CDR1 is MGHDK and CDR2 SYGVNS.

This rearrangement joins TRBV5-6 to TRBJ2-7; D gene uncertain. The length of the CDR3 is 14 residues. The V gene's germline CDR1 is SGHDT and CDR2 YYEEEE. V was shortened by 4 bases and J by 4 bases, with 15 bases between the two germline ends. The CDR3 DNA follows: TGTGCCAGCAGCGGAGCCCAGTTAAAGTACGAGCAGTACTTC. Encoded protein: CASSGAQLKYEQYF.

This clone was picked up one time. V gene TRBV6-5 combines with J gene TRBJ1-5; the match to TRBD1 covers 8 bases. The junction had 12 bases not matched to a gene; V was cut back by 4 bases and J by 7 bases. The CDR3 has 16 amino acids. Germline V gene data show CDR1 as MNHEY and CDR2 as SVGAGI. CDR3 sequence reads: CASSSLRTGWGQPQHF. The CDR3 nucleotides read TGTGCCAGCAGTTCTCTTCGGACAGGGTGGGGCCAGCCCCAGCATTTT.

V usage is TRBV6-5 and J usage is TRBJ1-5; D unresolved. In germline, CDR1 is MNHEY, CDR2 SVGAGI. The CDR3 extends over 14 amino acids. Trimming took 6 bases from V and 5 from J, leaving 14 bases between them. CDR3 residues: CASRSGSTDQPQHF. The CDR3 DNA sequence: TGTGCCAGCAGATCGGGTAGCACCGATCAGCCCCAGCATTTT.

This clone was detected once. This chain connects TRBV27 to TRBJ1-1, with 7 bases identical to TRBD1. From germline, CDR1 is MNHEY and CDR2 SMNVEV (reference sequence). V lost 10 bases to trimming and J lost 1 base; unmatched junction nucleotides: 6. CDR3 length: 13 amino acids. As DNA, the CDR3 is TGTGCCACCAAAGGGGGCCGGAACACTGAAGCTTTCTTT. Translating it yields CATKGGRNTEAFF.

CDR3 nucleotide sequence: TGTGCCAGTAGACCGACAGGGCAAGGTTACGGGGAGCAGTACTTC. Translating it yields CASRPTGQGYGEQYF. This chain links TRBV19 with TRBJ2-7; 7 nucleotides match TRBD1. The V segment lost 6 bases and the J segment 7 bases; nucleotides outside the gene matches: 15. The V gene's germline CDR1 is LNHDA and CDR2 SQIVND (reference sequence). The CDR3 runs 15 residues.

The chain has TRBV14 and TRBJ2-1; the D call may be TRBD1 or TRBD2 (5 bases each). CDR1 and CDR2 (germline): SGHDN, FVKESK. There are 15 residues in the CDR3. V gave up 4 bases and J gave up 5 bases, with 15 bases separating them. CDR3 in DNA: TGTGCCAGCAGCCCACGGCGTCAGGGACACAATGAGCAGTTCTTC. This sequence encodes CASSPRRQGHNEQFF.